Shown below are 27 T cell receptor beta chains from a single sample sequenced in a study of cytomegalovirus exposure and HLA in healthy donors. Primers included in the PCR were 60 Vbeta and 13 Jbeta primers. Here immunoSEQ multiplex PCR was the method, and the copy in TCRdb shows in-frame clones only, minus some. The sample comprises fewer than 200,000 clones, about 64% of which are singletons, and roughly 1.4% rests with the top ten. Sequenced: PBMCs. Receptors originate from a man aged 50-59 years in good health and CMV-seronegative.

The table lists this clone with many counts. The CDR3 coding sequence is TGTGCCAGCTCATCAACGACAGGGAACACTGAAGCTTTCTTT. As protein: CASSSTTGNTEAFF. J is TRBJ1-1 and V is TRBV18; a weak D match, TRBD1 (6 bases). This CDR3 has 14 amino acids. In germline, CDR1 is KGHSH, CDR2 LQKENI. Trimming removed 5 bases at V and 1 base at J, with 11 bases between.

This clone turned up a few times. Mismatch with germline at one junction end may stem from a read error. Other DNA sequences in this specimen translate into the identical CDR3. The chain joins TRBV7-3 to TRBJ1-6, with a weak D call TRBD1 (5 bases). CDR3 size: 16 residues. CDR1 and CDR2 (germline): SGHTA, FQGTGA. CDR3 in amino acids: CASSLSGDPYNSPLHF. CDR3 bases: TGTGCCAGCAGCTTAAGCGGGGACCCCTATAATTCCCCCCTCCACTTT.

This rearrangement joins TRBV11-3 to TRBJ2-1; 16 positions match TRBD2. V lost 5 bases to trimming and J lost 8 bases; unmatched junction nucleotides: 9. This CDR3 is built from 17 residues. The V gene's germline CDR1 is SGHNT and CDR2 YENEEA. The CDR3 reads CASSTGTSGGARDEQFF. CDR3 DNA sequence: TGTGCCAGCAGCACCGGGACTAGCGGGGGGGCCAGGGATGAGCAGTTCTTC.

This clone has only a few counts. The DNA of the CDR3 is TGTGCCAGCAGCCGCGGGACTAGCGGGGGGAACAATGAGCAGTTCTTC. This codes for CASSRGTSGGNNEQFF. The chain recombines TRBV5-4 with TRBJ2-1; TRBD2 aligns across 15 bases. Germline assignment: CDR1 SGHNT and CDR2 YYREEE (reference sequence). There are 16 residues in the CDR3. The V and J ends lost 4 bases and 5 bases, in that order; junction bases with no gene match: 4.

The V call is TRBV29-1, the J call TRBJ2-3; 8 bases are a match to TRBD1. V shed 6 bases and J 1 base; nucleotides not matched to a gene: 3. Germline V gene lookup returns CDR1 SQVTM and CDR2 ANQGSEA. CDR3 length: 13 residues. CDR3 protein: CSVPTGGTDTQYF. As DNA, the CDR3 is TGCAGCGTACCGACAGGGGGCACAGATACGCAGTATTTT.

The V gene is TRBV28, the J gene TRBJ1-2, with 9 bases aligning to TRBD1. Germline V gives CDR1 MDHEN, CDR2 SYDVKM. The CDR3 loop spans 15 amino acids. J lost 4 bases, V lost 6 bases, and 9 bases had no gene match. The CDR3 here is CASSPGQGMSYGYTF. As DNA, the CDR3 is TGTGCCAGCAGCCCAGGACAGGGGATGAGCTATGGCTACACCTTC.

Remarks on this clone: The same CDR3 can be traced to other DNA sequences in this sample. This rearrangement joins TRBV6-5 to TRBJ1-1, with 8 bases identical to TRBD1. In germline, CDR1 is MNHEY, CDR2 SVGAGI. V lost 5 bases and J lost 2; bases outside the gene matches: 7. The CDR3 extends over 15 amino acids. The DNA of the CDR3 is TGTGCCAGCAGTCGTCCCGGGACAGGTAACACTGAAGCTTTCTTT. Translated: CASSRPGTGNTEAFF.

The chain joins TRBV28 to TRBJ1-2; tentatively, D is TRBD1 (5 bases). CDR1 and CDR2 from the germline V gene are MDHEN and SYDVKM. The CDR3 contains 15 residues. V was pared by 6 bases and J by 2 bases, with 16 bases between. Here the CDR3 reads CASSPGGVRNYGYTF. The DNA for the CDR3 is TGTGCCAGCAGCCCGGGGGGGGTAAGGAACTATGGCTACACCTTC.

The chain recombines TRBV27 with TRBJ2-7; the match to TRBD1 covers 10 bases. The CDR3 is made up of 17 amino acids. V lost 5 bases to trimming and J lost 2 bases; unmatched junction nucleotides: 12. Germline V CDR1 and CDR2: MNHEY, SMNVEV (reference sequence). The CDR3 protein is CASSVTGQGVMPYEQYF. The CDR3 DNA reads as TGTGCCAGCAGTGTCACCGGACAGGGGGTAATGCCCTACGAGCAGTACTTC.

V is TRBV4-2 and J is TRBJ1-1; possibly TRBD1 for D (5 bases). Trimming shortened V by 0 bases and J by 4 bases, and 12 bases separated the two germline ends. This CDR3 contains 15 residues. Looked up from germline, CDR1 is LGHNA and CDR2 is YNFKEQ. For the CDR3, the DNA is TGTGCCAGCAGCCAAGACCGCGGGGGAGGCACTGAAGCTTTCTTT. Encoded protein: CASSQDRGGGTEAFF.

The chain recombines TRBV2 with TRBJ1-2; TRBD1 matches at 9 bases. The V and J ends lost 3 bases and 8 bases, in that order; junction bases with no gene match: 7. The germline V gene encodes CDR1 SNHLY and CDR2 FYNNEI. The CDR3 is 14 residues long. CDR3 residues: CASSEDRGRGGYTF. DNA for the CDR3: TGTGCCAGCAGTGAGGACAGGGGACGAGGAGGCTACACCTTC. Supplemented by reference TRBV2 and TRBJ1-2, the full variable domain reads EPEVTQTPSHQVTQMGQEVILRCVPISNHLYFYWYRQILGQKVEFLVSFYNNEISEKSEIFDDQFSVERPDGSNFTLKIRSTKLEDSAMYFCASSEDRGRGGYTFGSGTRLTVV.

This clone was picked up a small number of times. V is TRBV25-1 and J is TRBJ1-2; D not resolved. There are 13 residues in the CDR3. Between the trimmed V and J ends, which lost 2 bases and 1 base, there was a span of 5 bases. CDR1 MGHDK and CDR2 SYGVNS come from the germline V gene. CDR3 amino acids: CASSEQVNYGYTF. The DNA for the CDR3 is TGTGCCAGCAGTGAACAGGTTAACTATGGCTACACCTTC.

J is TRBJ1-2 and V is TRBV10-3; 7 bases match TRBD1. The CDR3 consists of 13 residues. From germline, CDR1 is ENHRY and CDR2 SYGVKD. The trim removed 6 bases at V and 7 bases at J, leaving 8 bases unmatched. CDR3: CAISTGELAGYTF. Written as DNA, the CDR3 is TGTGCCATCAGCACAGGGGAGCTCGCTGGCTACACCTTC.

This clone occurred a few times. The chain recombines TRBV10-3 with TRBJ2-3; D call uncertain. The CDR3 totals 16 residues. Trimming removed 0 bases at V and 2 bases at J, with 12 bases between. Germline CDR1 reads ENHRY; CDR2 reads SYGVKD. The CDR3 loop is CAISESMGAITDTQYF. CDR3 in DNA: TGTGCCATCAGTGAGTCTATGGGCGCTATCACAGATACGCAGTATTTT.

The V and J genes are TRBV11-2 and TRBJ2-7; tentatively, D is TRBD2 (6 bases). The V end lost 2 bases, the J end lost 0 bases, and 14 bases lay between the germline ends. CDR3 size: 16 residues. Germline V gene lookup returns CDR1 SGHAT and CDR2 FQNNGV. The CDR3 nucleotides are TGTGCCAGCAGCTTAATGGGCCACGGGGGCTCCTACGAGCAGTACTTC. It translates to CASSLMGHGGSYEQYF.

The chain combines TRBV2 with TRBJ2-5, with 7 bases fitting TRBD1. The CDR3 has 15 amino acids. The V gene's germline CDR1 is SNHLY and CDR2 FYNNEI. Losses at the gene ends were 10 bases for V and 5 bases for J; bases not matched to a gene: 16. CDR3 residues: CATDDGTPRGETQYF. CDR3 bases: TGTGCCACCGACGACGGGACACCCAGGGGGGAGACCCAGTACTTC.

This sequence joins TRBV28 and TRBJ2-2; TRBD1 matches 12 bases. Losses at the gene ends were 0 bases for V and 0 bases for J; bases not matched to a gene: 2. This CDR3 region has 18 residues. Germline V gene lookup returns CDR1 MDHEN and CDR2 SYDVKM. In nucleotides, the CDR3 is TGTGCCAGCAGTTTATGGGGGACAGGGGGCGCGAACACCGGGGAGCTGTTTTTT. It translates to CASSLWGTGGANTGELFF.

This rearrangement joins TRBV18 to TRBJ2-5; 11 nucleotides agree with TRBD2. CDR3 length: 14 amino acids. V lost 8 bases to trimming and J lost 3 bases; unmatched junction nucleotides: 5. Germline V gene data show CDR1 as KGHSH and CDR2 as LQKENI. CDR3 region: CASGGLAAKETQYF. The CDR3 region has the DNA TGTGCCAGCGGGGGACTAGCGGCGAAAGAGACCCAGTACTTC.

V usage is TRBV15 and J usage is TRBJ1-6; 7 nucleotides line up with TRBD1. Germline V gene data show CDR1 as LNHNV and CDR2 as YYDKDF (reference sequence). The CDR3 spans 20 residues. V dropped 0 bases and J dropped 5; count of bases not matched to a gene: 16. For the CDR3, the DNA is TGTGCCACCAGCAGAGATAATGAGAGAGAAGGGGGCTGGGATAATTCACCCCTCCACTTT. Protein product: CATSRDNEREGGWDNSPLHF.

V gene TRBV5-5 combines with J gene TRBJ2-5; 8 nucleotides agree with TRBD1. The CDR3 loop spans 14 amino acids. Germline V CDR1 and CDR2: SGHKS, YYEKEE (reference sequence). The V and J ends lost 4 bases and 5 bases, in that order; junction bases with no gene match: 7. The chain's CDR3 is CASSAGQGRETQYF. The CDR3 DNA is TGTGCCAGCAGCGCCGGACAGGGCAGGGAGACCCAGTACTTC.

CDR3 DNA: TGTGCCAGCAGTGGGACAGGGGAAACCTACGAGCAGTACTTC. Its translation: CASSGTGETYEQYF. J is TRBJ2-7 and V is TRBV28, with TRBD1 matching 10 bases. The CDR3 has 14 residues. Per the germline V gene, CDR1 is MDHEN and CDR2 is SYDVKM. V was pared by 5 bases and J by 2 bases, with 3 bases of the junction left unmatched.

V is TRBV7-2 and J is TRBJ1-5; perhaps TRBD1 as D (5 bases). The CDR3 contains 17 residues. Per germline, CDR1 SGHTA and CDR2 FQGNSA. V gave up 0 bases and J gave up 3 bases, with 15 bases separating them. As DNA, the CDR3 is TGTGCCAGCAGCTTAGCGCTATTGCAGGGAAACAATCAGCCCCAGCATTTT. As protein: CASSLALLQGNNQPQHF.

The chain employs TRBV11-2 and TRBJ2-6; 9 bases align to TRBD1. There are 17 residues in the CDR3. CDR1 is SGHAT and CDR2 is FQNNGV in the germline V gene. V dropped 5 bases and J dropped 2; count of bases not matched to a gene: 7. The chain's CDR3 is CASSRDRVSTGANVLTF. The CDR3 DNA is TGTGCCAGCAGCAGGGACAGGGTGTCGACTGGGGCCAACGTCCTGACTTTC.

J is TRBJ1-2 and V is TRBV28; D not resolved. The CDR3 runs 13 residues. V was clipped by 10 bases and J by 8 bases, with 20 bases between them. CDR1 MDHEN and CDR2 SYDVKM come from the germline V gene. In DNA, the CDR3 is TGTGCCACCGGGGTGGACCCGGCGAGGGGCTACACCTTC. It encodes CATGVDPARGYTF.

J is TRBJ2-1 and V is TRBV6-6, with 7 bases lining up with TRBD1. Germline V lookup: CDR1 MNHNY, CDR2 SVGAGI (reference sequence). This CDR3 has 14 amino acids. The J segment lost 0 bases and the V segment lost 8 bases, leaving 4 bases of the junction unmatched. CDR3 coding DNA: TGTGCCAGCGGGAAGGGGGCCTCCTACAATGAGCAGTTCTTC. Translated, it gives CASGKGASYNEQFF.

The chain employs TRBV19 and TRBJ2-6; perhaps TRBD1 as D (7 bases). CDR3 size: 15 residues. CDR1 and CDR2 (germline): LNHDA, SQIVND (reference sequence). Trimming pared 11 bases from V and 1 base from J, leaving 15 bases between. CDR3 region: CASRDSGSGANVLTF. The CDR3 DNA reads TGTGCCTCGAGGGACAGCGGGTCTGGGGCCAACGTCCTGACTTTC.

The chain recombines TRBV5-6 with TRBJ1-2, with TRBD1 matching over 11 bases. Trimming cost V 4 bases and J 2 bases; bases outside gene matches: 7. The germline gives CDR1 SGHDT, CDR2 YYEEEE. There are 16 residues in the CDR3. For the CDR3, the DNA is TGTGCCAGCAGCCCTGGGACAGGGGGAGGAAACTATGGCTACACCTTC. It is translated as CASSPGTGGGNYGYTF. Variable domain in full (rest from reference TRBV5-6 and TRBJ1-2): DAGVTQSPTHLIKTRGQQVTLRCSPKSGHDTVSWYQQALGQGPQFIFQYYEEEERQRGNFPDRFSGHQFPNYSSELNVNALLLGDSALYLCASSPGTGGGNYGYTFGSGTRLTVV.